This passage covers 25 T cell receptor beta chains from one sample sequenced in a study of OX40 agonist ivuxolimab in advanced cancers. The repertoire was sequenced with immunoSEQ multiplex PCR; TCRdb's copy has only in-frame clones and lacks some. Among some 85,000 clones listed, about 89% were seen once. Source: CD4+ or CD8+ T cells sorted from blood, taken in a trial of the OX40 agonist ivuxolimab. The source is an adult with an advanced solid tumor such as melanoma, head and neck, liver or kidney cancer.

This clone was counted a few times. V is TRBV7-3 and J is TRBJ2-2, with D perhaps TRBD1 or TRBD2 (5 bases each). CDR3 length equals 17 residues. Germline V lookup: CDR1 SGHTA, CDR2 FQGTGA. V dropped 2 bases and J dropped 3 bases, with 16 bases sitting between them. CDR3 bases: TGTGCCAGCAGCTTATCCTATCGGGGACGGGACACCGGGGAGCTGTTTTTT. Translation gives CASSLSYRGRDTGELFF. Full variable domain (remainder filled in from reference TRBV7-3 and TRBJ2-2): GAGVSQTPSNKVTEKGKYVELRCDPISGHTALYWYRQSLGQGPEFLIYFQGTGAADDSGLPNDRFFAVRPEGSVSTLKIQRTERGDSAVYLCASSLSYRGRDTGELFFGEGSRLTVL.

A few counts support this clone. CDR3 protein: CASSLDRTGYGYTF. The CDR3 DNA sequence: TGTGCCAGCAGCTTAGACAGGACGGGGTATGGCTACACCTTC. The V call is TRBV5-6, the J call TRBJ1-2; D may be TRBD1 (6 bases). CDR1 SGHDT and CDR2 YYEEEE come from the germline V gene. The length of the CDR3 is 14 residues. Trimming left V 2 bases short and J 5 bases short, with 13 bases between.

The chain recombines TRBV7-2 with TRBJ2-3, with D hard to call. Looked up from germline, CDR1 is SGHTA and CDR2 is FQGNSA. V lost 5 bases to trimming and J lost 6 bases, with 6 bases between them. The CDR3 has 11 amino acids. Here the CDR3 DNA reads TGTGCCAGCAGCCAGAGCGATACGCAGTATTTT. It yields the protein CASSQSDTQYF.

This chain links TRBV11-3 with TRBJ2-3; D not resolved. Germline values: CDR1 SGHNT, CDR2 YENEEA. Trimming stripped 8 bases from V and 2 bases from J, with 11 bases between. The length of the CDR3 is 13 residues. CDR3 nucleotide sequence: TGTGCCAGCCGAGAATCCCTCACAGATACGCAGTATTTT. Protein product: CASRESLTDTQYF.

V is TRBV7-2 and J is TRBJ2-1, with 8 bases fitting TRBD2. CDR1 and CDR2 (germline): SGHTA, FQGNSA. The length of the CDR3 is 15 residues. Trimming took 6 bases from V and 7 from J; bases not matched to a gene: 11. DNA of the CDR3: TGTGCCAGCAGTTTAAGCGGGAGTTCGGGGAATGAGCAGTTCTTC. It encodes CASSLSGSSGNEQFF.

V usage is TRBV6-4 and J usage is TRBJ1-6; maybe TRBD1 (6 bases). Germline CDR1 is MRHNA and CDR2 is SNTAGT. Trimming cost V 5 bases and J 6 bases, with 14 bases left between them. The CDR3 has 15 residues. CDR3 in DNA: TGTGCCAGCAGTCTCTTCAGGGGCTTTAATTCACCCCTCCACTTT. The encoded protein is CASSLFRGFNSPLHF.

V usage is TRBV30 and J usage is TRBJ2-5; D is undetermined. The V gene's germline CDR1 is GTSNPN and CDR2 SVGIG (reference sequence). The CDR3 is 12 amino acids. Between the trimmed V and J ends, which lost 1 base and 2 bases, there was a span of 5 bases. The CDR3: CAWSGLQETQYF. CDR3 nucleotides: TGTGCCTGGAGTGGTCTTCAAGAGACCCAGTACTTC. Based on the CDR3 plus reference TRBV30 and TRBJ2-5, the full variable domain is SQTIHQWPATLVQPVGSPLSLECTVEGTSNPNLYWYRQAAGRGLQLLFYSVGIGQISSEVPQNLSASRPQDRQFILSSKKLLLSDSGFYLCAWSGLQETQYFGPGTRLLVL.

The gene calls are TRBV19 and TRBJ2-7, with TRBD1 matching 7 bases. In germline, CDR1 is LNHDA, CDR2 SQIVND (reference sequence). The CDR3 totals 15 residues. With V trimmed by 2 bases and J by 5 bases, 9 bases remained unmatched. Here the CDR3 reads CASSILPGGFDEQYF. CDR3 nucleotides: TGTGCCAGTAGTATATTACCAGGGGGTTTCGACGAGCAGTACTTC.

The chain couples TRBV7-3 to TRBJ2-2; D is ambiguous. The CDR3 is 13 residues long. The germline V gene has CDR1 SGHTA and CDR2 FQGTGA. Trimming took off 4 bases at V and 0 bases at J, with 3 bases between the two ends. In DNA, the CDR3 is TGTGCCAGCAGCTCCGCGAACACCGGGGAGCTGTTTTTT. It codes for CASSSANTGELFF.

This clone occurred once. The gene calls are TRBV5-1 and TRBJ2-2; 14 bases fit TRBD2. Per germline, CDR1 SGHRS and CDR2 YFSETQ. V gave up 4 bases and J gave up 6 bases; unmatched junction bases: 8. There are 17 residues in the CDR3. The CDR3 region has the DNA TGCGCCAGCAGCCAGGGACTAGCGGGAGTATCGGCCGGGGAGCTGTTTTTT. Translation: CASSQGLAGVSAGELFF.

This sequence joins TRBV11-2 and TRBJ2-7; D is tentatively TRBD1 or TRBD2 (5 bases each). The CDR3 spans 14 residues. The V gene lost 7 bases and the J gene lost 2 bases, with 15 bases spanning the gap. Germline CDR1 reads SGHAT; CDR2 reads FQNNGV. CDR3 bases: TGTGCCAGCAACCCCTCTCAGGGACCCTACGAGCAGTACTTC. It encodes CASNPSQGPYEQYF.

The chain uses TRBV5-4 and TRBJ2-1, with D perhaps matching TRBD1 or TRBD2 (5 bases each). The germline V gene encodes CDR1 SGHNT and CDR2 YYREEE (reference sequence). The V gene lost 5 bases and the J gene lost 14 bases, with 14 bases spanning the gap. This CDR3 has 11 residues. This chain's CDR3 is CASRNWDREFF. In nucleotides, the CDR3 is TGTGCCAGCAGAAATTGGGACCGAGAGTTCTTC.

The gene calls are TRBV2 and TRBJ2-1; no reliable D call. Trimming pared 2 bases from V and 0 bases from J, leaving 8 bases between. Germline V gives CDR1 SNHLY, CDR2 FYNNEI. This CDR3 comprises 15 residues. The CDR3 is CASSEMGFSYNEQFF. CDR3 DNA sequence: TGTGCCAGCAGTGAAATGGGCTTCTCCTACAATGAGCAGTTCTTC. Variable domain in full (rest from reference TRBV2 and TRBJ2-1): EPEVTQTPSHQVTQMGQEVILRCVPISNHLYFYWYRQILGQKVEFLVSFYNNEISEKSEIFDDQFSVERPDGSNFTLKIRSTKLEDSAMYFCASSEMGFSYNEQFFGPGTRLTVL.

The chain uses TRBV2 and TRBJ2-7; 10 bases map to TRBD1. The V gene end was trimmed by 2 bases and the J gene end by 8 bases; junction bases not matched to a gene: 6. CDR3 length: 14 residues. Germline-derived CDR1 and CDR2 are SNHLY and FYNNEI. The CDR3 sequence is CASSEPGTGVKQYF. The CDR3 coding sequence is TGTGCCAGCAGTGAACCTGGGACAGGGGTAAAGCAGTACTTC.

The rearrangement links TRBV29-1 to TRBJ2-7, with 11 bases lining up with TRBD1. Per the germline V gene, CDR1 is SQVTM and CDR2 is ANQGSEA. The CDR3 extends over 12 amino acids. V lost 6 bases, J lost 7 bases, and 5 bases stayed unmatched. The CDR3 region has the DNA TGCAGCGTGAGGACAGGGGGCCGGGAGCAGTACTTC. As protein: CSVRTGGREQYF.

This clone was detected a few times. The CDR3 sequence: CASSAMTSGRFADTQYF. CDR3 DNA: TGCGCCAGCAGCGCCATGACTAGCGGGAGGTTCGCAGATACGCAGTATTTT. The chain employs TRBV5-1 and TRBJ2-3, with 13 bases lining up with TRBD2. Germline V gene data show CDR1 as SGHRS and CDR2 as YFSETQ. V lost 4 bases, J lost 4 bases, and 9 bases stayed unmatched. This CDR3 spans 17 amino acids.

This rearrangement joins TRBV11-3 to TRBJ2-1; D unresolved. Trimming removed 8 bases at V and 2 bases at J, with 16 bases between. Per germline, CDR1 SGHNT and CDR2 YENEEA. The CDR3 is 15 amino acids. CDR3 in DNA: TGTGCCAGCTCATCGGGTGGGGTACCCTACAATGAGCAGTTCTTC. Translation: CASSSGGVPYNEQFF.

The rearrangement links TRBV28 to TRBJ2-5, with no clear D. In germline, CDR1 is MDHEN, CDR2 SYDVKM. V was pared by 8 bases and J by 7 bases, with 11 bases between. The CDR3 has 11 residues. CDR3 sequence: CASQAVGTQYF. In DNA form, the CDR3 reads TGTGCCAGCCAGGCCGTCGGGACCCAGTACTTC.

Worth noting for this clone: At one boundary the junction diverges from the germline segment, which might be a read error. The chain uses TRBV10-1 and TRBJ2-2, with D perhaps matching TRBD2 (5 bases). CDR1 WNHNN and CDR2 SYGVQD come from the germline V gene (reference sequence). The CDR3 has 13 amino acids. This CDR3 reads CASMAHEHRGAVF. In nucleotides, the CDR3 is TGCGCCAGCATGGCACACGAACACCGGGGAGCTGTTTTT.

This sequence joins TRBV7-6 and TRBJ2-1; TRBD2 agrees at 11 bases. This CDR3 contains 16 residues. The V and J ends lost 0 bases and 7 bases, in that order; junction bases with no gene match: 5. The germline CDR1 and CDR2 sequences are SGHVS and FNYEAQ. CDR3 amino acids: CASSLARLAGGNEQFF. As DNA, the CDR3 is TGTGCCAGCAGCTTAGCGAGGCTAGCGGGAGGTAATGAGCAGTTCTTC.

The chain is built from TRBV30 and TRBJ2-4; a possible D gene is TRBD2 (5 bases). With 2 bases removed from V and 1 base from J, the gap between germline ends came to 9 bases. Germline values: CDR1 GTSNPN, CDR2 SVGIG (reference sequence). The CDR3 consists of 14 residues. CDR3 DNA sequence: TGTGCCTGGAGTAGGCTAGCCGCCAAAAACATTCAGTACTTC. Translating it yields CAWSRLAAKNIQYF.

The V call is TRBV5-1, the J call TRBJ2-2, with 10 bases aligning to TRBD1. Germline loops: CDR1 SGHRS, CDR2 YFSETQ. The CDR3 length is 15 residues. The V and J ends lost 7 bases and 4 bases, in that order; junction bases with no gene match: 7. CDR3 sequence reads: CASSVGTGVTGELFF. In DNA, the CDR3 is TGCGCCAGCTCTGTCGGGACAGGGGTCACCGGGGAGCTGTTTTTT. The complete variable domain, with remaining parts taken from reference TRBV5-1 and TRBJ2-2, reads KAGVTQTPRYLIKTRGQQVTLSCSPISGHRSVSWYQQTPGQGLQFLFEYFSETQRNKGNFPGRFSGRQFSNSRSEMNVSTLELGDSALYLCASSVGTGVTGELFFGEGSRLTVL.

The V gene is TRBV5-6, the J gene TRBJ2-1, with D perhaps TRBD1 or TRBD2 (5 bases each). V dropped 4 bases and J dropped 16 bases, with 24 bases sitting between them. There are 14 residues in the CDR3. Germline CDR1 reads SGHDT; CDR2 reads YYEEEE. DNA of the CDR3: TGTGCCAGCAGCCTTCAACTTGCAGGGACCGTCTTCTTCTTC. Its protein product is CASSLQLAGTVFFF. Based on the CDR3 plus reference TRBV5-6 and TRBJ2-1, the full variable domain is DAGVTQSPTHLIKTRGQQVTLRCSPKSGHDTVSWYQQALGQGPQFIFQYYEEEERQRGNFPDRFSGHQFPNYSSELNVNALLLGDSALYLCASSLQLAGTVFFFGPGTRLTVL.

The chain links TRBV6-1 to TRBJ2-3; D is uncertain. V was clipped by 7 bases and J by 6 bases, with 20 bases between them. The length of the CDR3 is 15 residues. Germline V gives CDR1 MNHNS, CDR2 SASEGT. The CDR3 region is CASTLAHSRLDTQYF. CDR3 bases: TGTGCCAGCACTCTTGCCCATAGTAGACTGGATACGCAGTATTTT.

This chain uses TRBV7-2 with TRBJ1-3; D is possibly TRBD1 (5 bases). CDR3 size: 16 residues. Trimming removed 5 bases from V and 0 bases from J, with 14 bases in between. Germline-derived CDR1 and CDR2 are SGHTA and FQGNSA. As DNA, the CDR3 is TGTGCCAGCAGCGCACGACAGAGCCGCTCTGGAAACACCATATATTTT. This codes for CASSARQSRSGNTIYF.